This TCR beta chain was observed in a study of technical replicates of blood from a handful of donors. Sequencing was performed with immunoSEQ multiplex PCR; in TCRdb, only in-frame clones are kept and a portion is missing. The sample holds about 83,000 clones, around 94% seen once. With 6 bases removed from V and 5 bases from J, the gap between germline ends came to 11 bases. CDR1 is MDHEN, CDR2 SYDVKM, per germline. The CDR3 length is 12 residues. Source material: T cells isolated from PBMCs. This receptor was identified in a human donor in good health. The chain joins TRBV28 to TRBJ2-7; D ambiguous. CDR3 protein: CASSPFENEQYF. The CDR3 bases are TGTGCCAGCAGCCCCTTTGAGAACGAGCAGTACTTC. The complete variable domain, with remaining parts taken from reference TRBV28 and TRBJ2-7, reads DVKVTQSSRYLVKRTGEKVFLECVQDMDHENMFWYRQDPGLGLRLIYFSYDVKMKEKGDIPEGYSVSREKKERFSLILESASTNQTSMYLCASSPFENEQYFGPGTRLTVT.